This TCR beta chain came from a study of blood T cell repertoires in COVID-19. About the research overall: Researchers got acute and convalescent COVID-19 samples from the United States, Italy and Spain.

In the source study's methods: Reference gene primer amplification in the assay estimated nucleated cell counts. Assay: immunoSEQ multiplex PCR; the TCRdb copy retains only in-frame clones and omits some. V and J calls and clone size are those listed in that table; D and trimming were worked out from the DNA. The data contain 200,000 to 300,000 clones, about 88% of them singletons. The CDR3 runs to 15 residues. In germline, CDR1 is LGHDT, CDR2 YNNKEL (reference sequence). Trimming removed 2 bases from V and 4 bases from J, with 14 bases in between. Sequencing used peripheral blood. The receptor was derived from a woman aged 55 to 70 with COVID-19, enrolled during active disease. The chain links TRBV3-1 (or the pseudogene TRBV3-2) to TRBJ1-1; D is undetermined. The CDR3 DNA follows: TGTGCCAGCAGCCAACGGAGGGCGGTTGGCACTGAAGCTTTCTTT. As protein: CASSQRRAVGTEAFF.